Listed here are 14 T cell receptor beta chains from one sample, sequenced in a study. TCRdb re-derived calls from the 5' RACE reads in MiXCR, one entry per CDR3 protein. The data show over 40,000 distinct CDR3 sequences, approximately 31% seen once. Material for sequencing was tumor-infiltrating memory CD4+ T cells sorted from the breast tumor. Noted subset: memory CD4+ T cells, CD4+CD45RO+CD25-. The receptors here all came from a female donor with breast cancer.

This clonotype turned up a few times. This chain uses TRBV2 with TRBJ1-6, with a weak D call TRBD1 (5 bases). V was pared by 7 bases and J by 7 bases, with 11 bases between. In germline, CDR1 is SNHLY, CDR2 FYNNEI. The length of the CDR3 is 13 residues. CDR3 DNA sequence: TGTGCCAGCAAGCAGGACATCAATTCACCCCTCCACTTT. Amino acids: CASKQDINSPLHF.

This clonotype was picked up a small number of times. The chain joins TRBV6-6 to TRBJ2-2, with 8 positions matching TRBD1. The length of the CDR3 is 15 residues. Trimming cost V 6 bases and J 3 bases; bases outside gene matches: 6. Germline CDR1 MNHNY, CDR2 SVGAGI (reference sequence). CDR3 sequence reads: CASRHKTGDTGELFF. The CDR3 DNA sequence: TGTGCCAGCAGACACAAGACAGGGGACACCGGGGAGCTGTTTTTT.

The V gene is TRBV27, the J gene TRBJ2-1; D is perhaps TRBD2 (5 bases). Per the germline V gene, CDR1 is MNHEY and CDR2 is SMNVEV (reference sequence). This CDR3 has 12 residues. The V end lost 4 bases, the J end lost 9 bases, and 10 bases lay between the germline ends. CDR3 residues: CASSSGWAEQFF. The CDR3 DNA reads as TGTGCCAGCAGTTCGGGGTGGGCTGAGCAGTTCTTC.

This chain connects TRBV20-1 to TRBJ2-5; D not certain. The V and J ends lost 7 bases and 2 bases respectively, with 14 bases between them. This CDR3 spans 13 amino acids. Germline V gene lookup returns CDR1 DFQATT and CDR2 SNEGSKA (reference sequence). The CDR3 loop reads CSGLESPQETQYF. The CDR3 nucleotides are TGCAGTGGCCTCGAATCACCACAAGAGACCCAGTACTTC.

The CDR3 loop reads CASTNNGGPDTQYF. The CDR3 DNA is TGTGCCAGCACCAATAATGGGGGCCCAGATACGCAGTATTTT. The rearrangement links TRBV12-3 or TRBV12-4 to TRBJ2-3; D perhaps matches TRBD1 (6 bases). The CDR3 covers 14 residues. The V gene lost 7 bases and the J gene lost 4 bases, with 15 bases spanning the gap.

As for this clonotype: The junction and the germline gene differ at one end; a read error may be behind it. The V call is TRBV5-1, the J call TRBJ2-7, with 11 bases lining up with TRBD1. Looked up from germline, CDR1 is SGHRS and CDR2 is YFSETQ. The CDR3 has 15 residues. The CDR3 region is CAGSPGQGVESQQYF. CDR3 DNA sequence: TGCGCCGGCAGCCCGGGACAGGGGGTCGAATCTCAGCAGTACTTC.

The V and J genes are TRBV18 and TRBJ1-1; no definite D call. CDR1 and CDR2 (germline): KGHSH, LQKENI. The V and J ends lost 1 base and 1 base respectively, with 7 bases between them. CDR3 length equals 14 residues. CDR3 loop: CASSPLPSNTEAFF. The CDR3 region has the DNA TGTGCCAGCTCACCACTCCCTTCGAACACTGAAGCTTTCTTT. The complete variable domain, with remaining parts taken from reference TRBV18 and TRBJ1-1, reads NAGVMQNPRHLVRRRGQEARLRCSPMKGHSHVYWYRQLPEEGLKFMVYLQKENIIDESGMPKERFSAEFPKEGPSILRIQQVVRGDSAAYFCASSPLPSNTEAFFGQGTRLTVV.

J is TRBJ2-3 and V is TRBV20-1, with D perhaps TRBD2 (7 bases). The germline V and J ends were trimmed by 0 bases and 3 bases, with 22 bases remaining between them. The CDR3 consists of 18 residues. Germline-derived CDR1 and CDR2 are DFQATT and SNEGSKA (reference sequence). In DNA, the CDR3 is TGCAGTGCTAGAGATACGTCCGGGACGGGGAGGGGGACAGATACGCAGTATTTT. Encoded protein: CSARDTSGTGRGTDTQYF.

This sequence joins TRBV4-1 and TRBJ2-7; 7 bases are shared with TRBD2. Germline loops: CDR1 MGHRA, CDR2 YSYEKL. This CDR3 is 14 amino acids long. V lost 1 base to trimming and J lost 3 bases; unmatched junction nucleotides: 3. CDR3 nucleotide sequence: TGCGCCAGCAGCCAAGGGGGGAGGGTCTACGAGCAGTACTTC. Amino acid sequence: CASSQGGRVYEQYF.

The CDR3 DNA reads as TGTGCCAGCGGTCGCGAAGGGGGCTACACCTTC. Translating it yields CASGREGGYTF. V gene TRBV28 combines with J gene TRBJ1-2; D is undetermined. This CDR3 has 11 amino acids. Germline values: CDR1 MDHEN, CDR2 SYDVKM. V was pared by 8 bases and J by 8 bases, with 12 bases between.

This clonotype was recorded at least ten times. The chain is built from TRBV4-1 and TRBJ2-3, with D possibly called TRBD1 or TRBD2 (6 bases each). V was shortened by 1 base and J by 6 bases, with 17 bases between the two germline ends. The CDR3 is 16 residues long. Germline assignment: CDR1 MGHRA and CDR2 YSYEKL. The CDR3 loop is CASSQVGGQLVDTQYF. The DNA for the CDR3 is TGCGCCAGCAGCCAAGTGGGGGGACAATTGGTGGATACGCAGTATTTT.

The V gene is TRBV7-6, the J gene TRBJ2-1; D not certain. CDR1 SGHVS and CDR2 FNYEAQ come from the germline V gene. CDR3 length: 13 residues. V dropped 4 bases and J dropped 9 bases, with 13 bases sitting between them. The CDR3: CASSSPQVGEQFF. In DNA form, the CDR3 reads TGTGCCAGCAGCTCCCCTCAGGTAGGTGAGCAGTTCTTC.

The CDR3 DNA sequence: TGCGCCAGCAGTGAGCGGCACAGGGGGCCCGGGGAGCTGTTTTTT. This sequence encodes CASSERHRGPGELFF. The rearrangement joins TRBV10-2 to TRBJ2-2; 9 bases fit TRBD1. V was pared by 2 bases and J by 6 bases, with 4 bases of the junction left unmatched. This CDR3 has 15 amino acids. Germline CDR1 reads WSHSY; CDR2 reads SAAADI.

Concerning this clonotype itself: Likely a read error: the CDR3 ends without its conserved phenylalanine or tryptophan. The rearrangement links TRBV5-4 to TRBJ2-7; 12 nucleotides align to TRBD1. The germline V gene encodes CDR1 SGHNT and CDR2 YYREEE (reference sequence). This CDR3 comprises 14 residues. The V gene end was trimmed by 5 bases and the J gene end by 6 bases; junction bases not matched to a gene: 6. The CDR3 region has the DNA TGTGCCAGCAGTTCGGGACAGGGGGCGCCCGAGCAGTACTCC. Residues: CASSSGQGAPEQYS.